This record looks at one T cell receptor (beta chain) sequence and its context. Assignments of participants to cohorts depended upon their own reported clinical history. It was within 2 weeks before study entry that exposed participants met a COVID-19 case. The sample originates from a study of blood T cell repertoires in COVID-19. On the study more broadly: Nucleic acid was either cDNA or gDNA, and it came from T cells, B-cell-depleted T cells, or PBMCs.

TCRdb's table, derived via immunoSEQ multiplex PCR, lists solely in-frame clones and lacks some. The table includes over 350,000 clones, approximately 93% detected once. This CDR3 is built from 16 residues. With 3 bases clipped from V and 6 bases from J, the junction kept 8 bases outside the gene matches. Germline V CDR1 and CDR2: SGHNT, YYREEE (reference sequence). The receptor was isolated from a woman aged 40 to 55 who had been exposed to COVID-19. The specimen was PBMCs or T cells enriched from blood (not recorded which). This chain joins TRBV5-4 and TRBJ1-6; the match to TRBD1 covers 8 bases. CDR3 loop: CASSSRRQGSNSPLHF. CDR3 sequence (DNA): TGTGCCAGCAGCTCCAGGCGACAGGGGTCTAATTCACCCCTCCACTTT.